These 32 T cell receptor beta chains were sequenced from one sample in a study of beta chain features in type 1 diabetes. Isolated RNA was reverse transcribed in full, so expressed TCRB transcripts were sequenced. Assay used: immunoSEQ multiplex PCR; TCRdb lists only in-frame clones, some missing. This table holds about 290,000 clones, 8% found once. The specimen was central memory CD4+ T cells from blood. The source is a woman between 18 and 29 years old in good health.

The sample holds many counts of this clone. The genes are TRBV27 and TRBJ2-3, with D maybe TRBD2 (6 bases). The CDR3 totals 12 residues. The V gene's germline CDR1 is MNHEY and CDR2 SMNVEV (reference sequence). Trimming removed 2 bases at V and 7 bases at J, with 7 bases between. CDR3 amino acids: CASSLRGNTQYF. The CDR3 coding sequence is TGTGCCAGCAGTTTACGGGGGAATACGCAGTATTTT.

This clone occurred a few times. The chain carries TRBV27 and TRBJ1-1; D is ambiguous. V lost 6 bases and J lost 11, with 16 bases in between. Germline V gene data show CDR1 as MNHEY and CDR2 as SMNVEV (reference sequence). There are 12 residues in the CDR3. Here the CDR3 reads CASSPDRMNAFF. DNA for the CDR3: TGTGCCAGCAGCCCGGACCGAATGAACGCTTTCTTT.

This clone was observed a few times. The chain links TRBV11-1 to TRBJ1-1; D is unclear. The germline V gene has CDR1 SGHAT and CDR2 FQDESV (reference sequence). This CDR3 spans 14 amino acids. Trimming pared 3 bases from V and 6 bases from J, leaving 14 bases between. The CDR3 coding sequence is TGTGCCAGCAGCTTCCGGGCCACTAACCCTGAAGCTTTCTTT. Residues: CASSFRATNPEAFF.

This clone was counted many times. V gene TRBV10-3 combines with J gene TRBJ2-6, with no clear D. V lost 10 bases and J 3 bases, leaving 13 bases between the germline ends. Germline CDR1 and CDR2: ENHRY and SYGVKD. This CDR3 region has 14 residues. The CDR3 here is CASRLKGGANVLTF. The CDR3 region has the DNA TGTGCCAGCAGATTGAAAGGTGGGGCCAACGTCCTGACTTTC.

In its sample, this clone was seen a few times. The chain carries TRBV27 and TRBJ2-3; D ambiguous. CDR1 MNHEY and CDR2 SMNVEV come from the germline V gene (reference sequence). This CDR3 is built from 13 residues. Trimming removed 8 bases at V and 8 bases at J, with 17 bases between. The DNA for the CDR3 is TGTGCCAGCGGCACCGGACCCCGTGCTACGCAGTATTTT. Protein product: CASGTGPRATQYF.

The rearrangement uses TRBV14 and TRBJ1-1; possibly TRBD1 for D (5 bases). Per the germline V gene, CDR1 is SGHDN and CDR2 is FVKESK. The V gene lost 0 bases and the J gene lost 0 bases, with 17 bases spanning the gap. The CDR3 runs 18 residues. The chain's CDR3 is CASSQESIGRGMNTEAFF. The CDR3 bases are TGTGCCAGCAGCCAAGAATCGATAGGGCGGGGGATGAACACTGAAGCTTTCTTT.

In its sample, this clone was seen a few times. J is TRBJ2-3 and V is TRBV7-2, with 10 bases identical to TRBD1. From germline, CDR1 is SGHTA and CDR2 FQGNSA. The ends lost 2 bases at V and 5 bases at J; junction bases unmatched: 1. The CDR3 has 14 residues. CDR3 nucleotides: TGTGCCAGCAGCTTAAGGGACAGGGGAGATACGCAGTATTTT. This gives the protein CASSLRDRGDTQYF.

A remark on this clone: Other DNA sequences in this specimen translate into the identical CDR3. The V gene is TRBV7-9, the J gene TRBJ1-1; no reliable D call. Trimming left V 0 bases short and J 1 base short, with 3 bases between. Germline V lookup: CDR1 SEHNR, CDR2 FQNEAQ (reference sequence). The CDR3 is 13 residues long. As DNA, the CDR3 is TGTGCCAGCAGCTTAGCGGCGAACACTGAAGCTTTCTTT. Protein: CASSLAANTEAFF.

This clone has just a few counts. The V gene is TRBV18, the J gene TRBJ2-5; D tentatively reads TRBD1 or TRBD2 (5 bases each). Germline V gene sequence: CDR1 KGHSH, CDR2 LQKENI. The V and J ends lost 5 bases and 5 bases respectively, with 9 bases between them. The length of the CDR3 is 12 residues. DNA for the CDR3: TGTGCCAGCTCATCGGGACCGGAGACCCAGTACTTC. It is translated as CASSSGPETQYF.

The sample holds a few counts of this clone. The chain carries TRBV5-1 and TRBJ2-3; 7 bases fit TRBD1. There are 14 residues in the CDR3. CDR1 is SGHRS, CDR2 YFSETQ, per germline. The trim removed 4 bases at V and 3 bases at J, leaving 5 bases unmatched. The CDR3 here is CASSAATGTDTQYF. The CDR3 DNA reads TGCGCCAGCAGCGCGGCGACAGGGACAGATACGCAGTATTTT. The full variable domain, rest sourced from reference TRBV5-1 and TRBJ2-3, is KAGVTQTPRYLIKTRGQQVTLSCSPISGHRSVSWYQQTPGQGLQFLFEYFSETQRNKGNFPGRFSGRQFSNSRSEMNVSTLELGDSALYLCASSAATGTDTQYFGPGTRLTVL.

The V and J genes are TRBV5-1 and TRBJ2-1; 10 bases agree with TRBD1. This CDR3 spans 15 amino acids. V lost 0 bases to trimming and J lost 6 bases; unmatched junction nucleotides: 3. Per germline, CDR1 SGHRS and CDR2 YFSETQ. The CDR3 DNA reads TGCGCCAGCAGCTTGGTGACAGGGGGCCTCAATGAGCAGTTCTTC. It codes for CASSLVTGGLNEQFF.

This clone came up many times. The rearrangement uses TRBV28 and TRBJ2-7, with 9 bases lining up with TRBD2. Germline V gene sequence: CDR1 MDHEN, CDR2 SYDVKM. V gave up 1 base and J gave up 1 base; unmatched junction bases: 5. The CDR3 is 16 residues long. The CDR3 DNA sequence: TGTGCCAGCAGTTTATTTGTCCTAGCGGGATCCTACGAGCAGTACTTC. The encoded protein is CASSLFVLAGSYEQYF.

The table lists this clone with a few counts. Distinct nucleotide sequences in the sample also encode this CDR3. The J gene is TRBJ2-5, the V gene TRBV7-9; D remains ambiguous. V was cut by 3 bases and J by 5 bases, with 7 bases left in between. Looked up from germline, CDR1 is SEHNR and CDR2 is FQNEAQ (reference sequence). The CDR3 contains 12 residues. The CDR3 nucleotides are TGTGCCAGCAGCTTTTCTGGCGAGACCCAGTACTTC. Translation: CASSFSGETQYF.

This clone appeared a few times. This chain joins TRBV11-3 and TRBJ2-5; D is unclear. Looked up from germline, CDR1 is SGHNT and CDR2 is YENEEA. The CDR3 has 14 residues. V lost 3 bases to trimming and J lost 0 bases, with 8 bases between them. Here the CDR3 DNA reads TGTGCCAGCAGCTTTCCGGAGTACCAAGAGACCCAGTACTTC. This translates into CASSFPEYQETQYF.

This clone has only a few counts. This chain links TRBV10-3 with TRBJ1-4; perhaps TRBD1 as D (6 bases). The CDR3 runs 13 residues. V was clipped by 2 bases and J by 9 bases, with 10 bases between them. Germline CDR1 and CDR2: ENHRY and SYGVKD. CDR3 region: CAISESGGQKLFF. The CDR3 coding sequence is TGTGCCATCAGTGAGAGCGGGGGGCAAAAACTGTTTTTT.

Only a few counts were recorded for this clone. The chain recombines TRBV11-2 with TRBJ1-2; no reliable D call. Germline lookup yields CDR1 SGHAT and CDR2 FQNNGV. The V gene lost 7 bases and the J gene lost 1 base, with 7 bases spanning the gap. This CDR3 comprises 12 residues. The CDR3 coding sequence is TGTGCCAGCACGGGTTATAACTATGGCTACACCTTC. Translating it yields CASTGYNYGYTF.

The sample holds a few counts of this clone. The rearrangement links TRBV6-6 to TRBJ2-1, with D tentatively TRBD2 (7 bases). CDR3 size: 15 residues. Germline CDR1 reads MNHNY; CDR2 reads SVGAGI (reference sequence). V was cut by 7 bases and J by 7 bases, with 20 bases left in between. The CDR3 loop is CASTFARGAANEQFF. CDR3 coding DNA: TGTGCCAGCACTTTTGCCCGGGGGGCAGCTAATGAGCAGTTCTTC.

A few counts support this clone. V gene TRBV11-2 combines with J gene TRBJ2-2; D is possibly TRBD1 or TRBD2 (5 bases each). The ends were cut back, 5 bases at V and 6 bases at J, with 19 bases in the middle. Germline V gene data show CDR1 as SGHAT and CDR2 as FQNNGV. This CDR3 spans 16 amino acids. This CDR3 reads CASSQGTLRIPGELFF. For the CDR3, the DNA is TGTGCCAGCAGCCAAGGGACCCTGAGGATCCCCGGGGAGCTGTTTTTT.

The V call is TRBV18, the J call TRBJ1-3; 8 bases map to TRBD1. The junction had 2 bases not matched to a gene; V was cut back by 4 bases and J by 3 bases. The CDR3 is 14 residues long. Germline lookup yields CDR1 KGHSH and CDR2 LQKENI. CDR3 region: CASSRTGSGNTIYF. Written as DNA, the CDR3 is TGTGCCAGCTCACGGACAGGGAGTGGAAACACCATATATTTT. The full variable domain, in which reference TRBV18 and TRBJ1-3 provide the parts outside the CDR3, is NAGVMQNPRHLVRRRGQEARLRCSPMKGHSHVYWYRQLPEEGLKFMVYLQKENIIDESGMPKERFSAEFPKEGPSILRIQQVVRGDSAAYFCASSRTGSGNTIYFGEGSWLTVV.

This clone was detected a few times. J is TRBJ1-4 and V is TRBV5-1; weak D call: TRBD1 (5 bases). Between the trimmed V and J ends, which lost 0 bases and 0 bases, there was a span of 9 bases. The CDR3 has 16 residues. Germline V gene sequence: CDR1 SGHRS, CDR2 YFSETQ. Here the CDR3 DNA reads TGCGCCAGCAGCTTGGCTCGGGGCGCAACTAATGAAAAACTGTTTTTT. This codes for CASSLARGATNEKLFF.

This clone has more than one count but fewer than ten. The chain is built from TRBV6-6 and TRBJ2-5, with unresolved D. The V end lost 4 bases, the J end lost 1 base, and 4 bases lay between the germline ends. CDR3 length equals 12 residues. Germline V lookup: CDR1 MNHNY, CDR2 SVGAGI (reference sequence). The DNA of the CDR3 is TGTGCCAGCAGTTCCCTCCAAGAGACCCAGTACTTC. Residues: CASSSLQETQYF.

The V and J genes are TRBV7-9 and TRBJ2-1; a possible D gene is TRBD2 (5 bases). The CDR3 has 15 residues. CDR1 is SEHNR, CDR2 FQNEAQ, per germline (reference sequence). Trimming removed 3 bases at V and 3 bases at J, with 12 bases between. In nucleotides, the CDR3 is TGTGCCAGCAGCTTTGTGGCCGGGGACTACAATGAGCAGTTCTTC. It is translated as CASSFVAGDYNEQFF.

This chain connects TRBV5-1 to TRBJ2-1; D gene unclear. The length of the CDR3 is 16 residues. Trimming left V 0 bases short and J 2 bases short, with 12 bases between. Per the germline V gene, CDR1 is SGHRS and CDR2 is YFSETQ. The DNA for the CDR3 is TGCGCCAGCAGCTTGGCCGTCGGGTCCGCCTACAATGAGCAGTTCTTC. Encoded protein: CASSLAVGSAYNEQFF.

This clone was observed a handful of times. DNA of the CDR3: TGTGCCATCAGTGGGGACAGGGACGGAAACACCATATATTTT. Encoded protein: CAISGDRDGNTIYF. This chain connects TRBV10-3 to TRBJ1-3; 9 nucleotides align to TRBD1. CDR3 size: 14 residues. The germline gives CDR1 ENHRY, CDR2 SYGVKD. Losses at the gene ends were 4 bases for V and 4 bases for J; bases not matched to a gene: 2.

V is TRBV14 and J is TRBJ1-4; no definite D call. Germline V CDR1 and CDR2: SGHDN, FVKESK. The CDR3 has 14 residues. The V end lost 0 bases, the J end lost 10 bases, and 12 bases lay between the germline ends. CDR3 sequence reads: CASSQDDRGGKLFF. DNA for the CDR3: TGTGCCAGCAGCCAAGACGATCGTGGCGGAAAACTGTTTTTT.

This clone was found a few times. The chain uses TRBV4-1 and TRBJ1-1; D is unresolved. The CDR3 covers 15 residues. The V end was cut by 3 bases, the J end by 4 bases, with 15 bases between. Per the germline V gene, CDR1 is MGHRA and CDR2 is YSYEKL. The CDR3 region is CASSHPSQGSTEAFF. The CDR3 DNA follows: TGCGCCAGCAGCCATCCAAGTCAAGGGAGCACTGAAGCTTTCTTT.

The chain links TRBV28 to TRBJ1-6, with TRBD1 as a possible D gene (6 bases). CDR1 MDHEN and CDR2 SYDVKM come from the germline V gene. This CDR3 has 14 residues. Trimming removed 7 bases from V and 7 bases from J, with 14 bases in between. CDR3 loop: CASMYEGGNSPLHF. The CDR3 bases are TGTGCCAGCATGTATGAGGGGGGAAATTCACCCCTCCACTTT.

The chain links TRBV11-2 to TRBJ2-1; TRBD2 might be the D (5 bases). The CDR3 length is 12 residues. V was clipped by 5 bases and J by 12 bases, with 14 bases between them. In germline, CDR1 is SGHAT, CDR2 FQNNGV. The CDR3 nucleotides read TGTGCCAGCAGCCTCGAGGGCGTGGTGCAGTTCTTC. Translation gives CASSLEGVVQFF. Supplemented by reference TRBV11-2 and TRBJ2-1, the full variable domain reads EAGVAQSPRYKIIEKRQSVAFWCNPISGHATLYWYQQILGQGPKLLIQFQNNGVVDDSQLPKDRFSAERLKGVDSTLKIQPAKLEDSAVYLCASSLEGVVQFFGPGTRLTVL.

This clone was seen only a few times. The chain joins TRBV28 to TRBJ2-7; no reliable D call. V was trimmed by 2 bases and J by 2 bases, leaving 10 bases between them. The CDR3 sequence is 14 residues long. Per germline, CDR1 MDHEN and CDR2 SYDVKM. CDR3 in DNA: TGTGCCAGCAGTTTAGACGGTCCCCCCTACGAGCAGTACGTC. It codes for CASSLDGPPYEQYV.

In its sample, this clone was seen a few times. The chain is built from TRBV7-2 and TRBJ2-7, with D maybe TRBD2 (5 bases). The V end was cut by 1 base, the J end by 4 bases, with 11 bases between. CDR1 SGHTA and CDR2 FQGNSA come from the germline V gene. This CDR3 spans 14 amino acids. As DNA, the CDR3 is TGTGCCAGCAGCTTAGTAGACACGGGATACGAGCAGTACGTC. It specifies CASSLVDTGYEQYV.

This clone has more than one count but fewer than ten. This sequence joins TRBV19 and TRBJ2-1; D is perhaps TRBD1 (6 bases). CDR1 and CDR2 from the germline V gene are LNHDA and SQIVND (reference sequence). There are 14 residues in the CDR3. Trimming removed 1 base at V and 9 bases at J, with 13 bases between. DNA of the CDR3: TGTGCCAGTAGTATAGGTCCCGTACAGGGTGAGCAGTTCTTC. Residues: CASSIGPVQGEQFF.

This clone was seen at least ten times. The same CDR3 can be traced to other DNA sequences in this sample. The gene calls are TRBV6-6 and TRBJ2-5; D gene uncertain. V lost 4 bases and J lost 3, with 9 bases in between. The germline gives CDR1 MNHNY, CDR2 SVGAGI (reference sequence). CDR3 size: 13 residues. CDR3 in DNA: TGTGCCAGCAGTTCCAGAGGAGAAGAGACCCAGTACTTC. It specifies CASSSRGEETQYF.